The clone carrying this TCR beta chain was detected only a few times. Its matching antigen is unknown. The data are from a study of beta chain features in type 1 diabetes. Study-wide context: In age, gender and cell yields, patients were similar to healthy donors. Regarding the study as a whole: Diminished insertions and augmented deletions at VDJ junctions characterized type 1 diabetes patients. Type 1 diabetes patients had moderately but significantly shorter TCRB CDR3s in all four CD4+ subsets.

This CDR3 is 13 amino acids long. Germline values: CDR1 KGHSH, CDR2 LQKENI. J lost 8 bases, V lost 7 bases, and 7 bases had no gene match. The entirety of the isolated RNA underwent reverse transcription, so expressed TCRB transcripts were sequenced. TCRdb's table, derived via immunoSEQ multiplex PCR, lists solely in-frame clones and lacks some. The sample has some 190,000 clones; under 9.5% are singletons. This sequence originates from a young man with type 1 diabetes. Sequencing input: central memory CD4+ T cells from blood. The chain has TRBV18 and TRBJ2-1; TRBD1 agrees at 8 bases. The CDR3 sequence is CASYREQGDEQFF. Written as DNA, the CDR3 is TGTGCCAGCTATCGGGAACAGGGGGATGAGCAGTTCTTC. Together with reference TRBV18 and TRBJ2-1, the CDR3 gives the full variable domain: NAGVMQNPRHLVRRRGQEARLRCSPMKGHSHVYWYRQLPEEGLKFMVYLQKENIIDESGMPKERFSAEFPKEGPSILRIQQVVRGDSAAYFCASYREQGDEQFFGPGTRLTVL.